The following is a T cell receptor (beta chain) sequence with its context. The antigen remains unidentified. Libraries were prepared by immunoSEQ multiplex PCR; TCRdb keeps only in-frame clonotypes and omits some of them. The table records roughly 32,000 clones, around nine tenths of them present only once. The sample belongs to a study of a mutant IDH1 vaccine in newly diagnosed glioma. The time point denotes: week 47, end of study. Doses of 300 ug of mutant IDH1 20-mer peptide were given with topical imiquimod. Trimming removed 3 bases at V and 4 bases at J, with 12 bases between. The CDR3 consists of 14 residues. Germline assignment: CDR1 KGHSH and CDR2 LQKENI.

The sample consisted of PBMCs, taken from a glioma patient whose treatment included an IDH1 peptide vaccine. This receptor was obtained from a man in his forties or fifties with glioma. The chain is built from TRBV18 and TRBJ1-2, with D hard to call. CDR3 nucleotide sequence: TGTGCCAGCTCACCCGAGCGCTTTGGCTATGGCTACACCTTC. Translation gives CASSPERFGYGYTF. Drawing the rest from reference TRBV18 and TRBJ1-2, the complete variable domain is NAGVMQNPRHLVRRRGQEARLRCSPMKGHSHVYWYRQLPEEGLKFMVYLQKENIIDESGMPKERFSAEFPKEGPSILRIQQVVRGDSAAYFCASSPERFGYGYTFGSGTRLTVV.